One and the same sample provided the 8 T cell receptor beta chains below, sequenced in a study of shared clonotypes between healthy human individuals. Sequenced by immunoSEQ multiplex PCR; TCRdb stores in-frame clones only, minus some. This table has a few million clones, roughly 92% appearing once. The specimen was naive CD4+ T cells from PBMCs. As to subset: CD45RA+ positively selected. Source of these receptors: a man aged 18-30 years in good health. Some clones in this sample may be carry-over from other donors' samples.

This chain connects TRBV7-6 to TRBJ2-1, with D possibly being TRBD1 or TRBD2 (5 bases each). Germline loops: CDR1 SGHVS, CDR2 FNYEAQ. The CDR3 runs to 16 residues. Trimming stripped 1 base from V and 0 bases from J, with 10 bases between. The CDR3 DNA is TGTGCCAGCAGCTTAGGGGGACGAAACTCCTACAATGAGCAGTTCTTC. Protein sequence: CASSLGGRNSYNEQFF.

V usage is TRBV28 and J usage is TRBJ1-2; 12 nucleotides align to TRBD1. The CDR3 spans 15 residues. Trimming cost V 5 bases and J 3 bases; bases outside gene matches: 4. CDR1 is MDHEN and CDR2 is SYDVKM in the germline V gene. The DNA of the CDR3 is TGTGCCAGCAGTCCGGGACAGGGGGCCCACTATGGCTACACCTTC. It specifies CASSPGQGAHYGYTF.

V usage is TRBV28 and J usage is TRBJ2-5; D could derive from TRBD1 or TRBD2 (5 bases each). V was cut by 6 bases and J by 3 bases, with 11 bases left in between. The CDR3 extends over 13 amino acids. CDR1 and CDR2 from the germline V gene are MDHEN and SYDVKM. As DNA, the CDR3 is TGTGCCAGCAGATCCGGGACCGAAGAGACCCAGTACTTC. This codes for CASRSGTEETQYF.

CDR3 loop: CASSSPAGENTEAFF. The CDR3 bases are TGTGCCAGCAGTTCCCCAGCGGGGGAGAACACTGAAGCTTTCTTT. The rearrangement uses TRBV28 and TRBJ1-1; a weak D match, TRBD1 (5 bases). V was shortened by 4 bases and J by 1 base, with 13 bases between the two germline ends. CDR1 and CDR2 from the germline V gene are MDHEN and SYDVKM. This CDR3 has 15 amino acids.

The V call is TRBV29-1, the J call TRBJ2-5; D ambiguous. V was shortened by 3 bases and J by 0 bases, with 8 bases between the two germline ends. The CDR3 is 13 amino acids. Germline V CDR1 and CDR2: SQVTM, ANQGSEA. The CDR3 loop is CSVDSRNQETQYF. The CDR3 DNA follows: TGCAGCGTTGATTCACGGAACCAAGAGACCCAGTACTTC.

The V call is TRBV19, the J call TRBJ2-2; the D gene is possibly TRBD1 (6 bases). Trimming took off 7 bases at V and 4 bases at J, with 22 bases between the two ends. CDR1 and CDR2 (germline): LNHDA, SQIVND (reference sequence). The CDR3 has 17 residues. CDR3 sequence: CASKPLPKTGATGELFF. In DNA, the CDR3 is TGTGCCAGTAAACCCCTCCCGAAGACAGGAGCCACCGGGGAGCTGTTTTTT.

A word on this clone: The same CDR3 arises from other DNA sequences in this sample as well. The chain is built from TRBV18 and TRBJ1-2, with D possibly matching TRBD1 (5 bases). CDR1 is KGHSH and CDR2 is LQKENI in the germline V gene. With 3 bases removed from V and 2 bases from J, the gap between germline ends came to 7 bases. The CDR3 totals 13 residues. The CDR3 loop is CASSPDKNYGYTF. In nucleotides, the CDR3 is TGTGCCAGCTCACCGGACAAAAACTATGGCTACACCTTC.

The CDR3 here is CASSLVFQGPNTEAFF. Here the CDR3 DNA reads TGCGCCAGCAGCTTGGTTTTTCAGGGACCGAACACTGAAGCTTTCTTT. The rearrangement joins TRBV5-1 to TRBJ1-1, with D perhaps matching TRBD1 (5 bases). Deletions cut 0 bases from V and 1 base from J, with 13 bases between. Germline lookup yields CDR1 SGHRS and CDR2 YFSETQ. This CDR3 has 16 residues.